The 28 T cell receptor beta chains presented below share a single source sample, sequenced in a study of cytomegalovirus exposure and HLA in healthy donors. 13 Jbeta primers and 60 Vbeta primers were used for the PCR. Method: immunoSEQ multiplex PCR; TCRdb's copy keeps in-frame clones and lacks some. Of 180,000 or so clones detected, about three quarters appear once; the ten largest clones hold around 1.5%. Source material: PBMCs. These receptor sequences come from a man younger than 35 in good health and CMV-seronegative.

The genes are TRBV6-6 and TRBJ2-7; D unresolved. The CDR3 is 14 amino acids. V lost 6 bases and J lost 7, with 19 bases in between. The germline CDR1 and CDR2 sequences are MNHNY and SVGAGI (reference sequence). The CDR3 here is CASSTGSHRGEQYF. The DNA for the CDR3 is TGTGCCAGCAGCACGGGTTCCCACCGTGGGGAGCAGTACTTC.

The chain joins TRBV5-4 to TRBJ2-5, with D possibly matching TRBD2 (5 bases). V dropped 4 bases and J dropped 3 bases, with 16 bases sitting between them. The CDR3 runs to 15 residues. Germline-derived CDR1 and CDR2 are SGHNT and YYREEE (reference sequence). CDR3 amino acids: CASSPQTGLEETQYF. DNA for the CDR3: TGTGCCAGCAGCCCGCAAACCGGACTTGAAGAGACCCAGTACTTC. The full variable domain, its missing parts supplied by reference TRBV5-4 and TRBJ2-5, is ETGVTQSPTHLIKTRGQQVTLRCSSQSGHNTVSWYQQALGQGPQFIFQYYREEENGRGNFPPRFSGLQFPNYSSELNVNALELDDSALYLCASSPQTGLEETQYFGPGTRLLVL.

CDR3: CASSQTGFSPLHF. CDR3 sequence (DNA): TGTGCCAGCAGCCAGACAGGGTTTTCACCCCTCCACTTT. This rearrangement joins TRBV27 to TRBJ1-6; 7 bases agree with TRBD1. Trimming cost V 6 bases and J 9 bases; bases outside gene matches: 5. The CDR3 is 13 residues long. Germline V gene sequence: CDR1 MNHEY, CDR2 SMNVEV (reference sequence).

The V call is TRBV7-8, the J call TRBJ2-7, with a weak D call TRBD2 (5 bases). The V gene lost 5 bases and the J gene lost 4 bases, with 18 bases spanning the gap. Germline-derived CDR1 and CDR2 are SGHVS and FQNEAQ. This CDR3 has 15 amino acids. The CDR3 nucleotides are TGTGCCAGCAGCCCGGGGAGCGGAGTTTCTTACGAGCAGTACTTC. It encodes CASSPGSGVSYEQYF.

This clone was observed a handful of times. The chain recombines TRBV11-2 with TRBJ1-3; 7 positions match TRBD1. The CDR3 has 17 residues. Looked up from germline, CDR1 is SGHAT and CDR2 is FQNNGV. The J segment lost 0 bases and the V segment lost 1 base, leaving 6 bases of the junction unmatched. CDR3 amino acids: CASSLGGTVYSGNTIYF. CDR3 coding DNA: TGTGCCAGCAGCTTAGGAGGGACAGTTTACTCTGGAAACACCATATATTTT.

This clone has a single count. This chain uses TRBV4-1 with TRBJ1-4; the match to TRBD1 covers 8 bases. Germline loops: CDR1 MGHRA, CDR2 YSYEKL. The CDR3 runs 15 residues. V lost 6 bases and J lost 3; bases outside the gene matches: 6. The CDR3 reads CASSIQGVANEKLFF. DNA of the CDR3: TGCGCCAGCAGTATACAGGGGGTAGCTAATGAAAAACTGTTTTTT.

V is TRBV6-1 and J is TRBJ1-4; TRBD1 matches 7 bases. The J segment lost 8 bases and the V segment lost 6 bases, leaving 9 bases of the junction unmatched. The CDR3 totals 14 residues. Germline V gene data show CDR1 as MNHNS and CDR2 as SASEGT. Written as DNA, the CDR3 is TGTGCCAGCAGATCCGGGACAGTGGGAGAAAAACTGTTTTTT. Its translation: CASRSGTVGEKLFF.

The chain recombines TRBV21-1 with TRBJ1-3; the D segment call TRBD1 is taken from the table without a DNA check. TRBV21-1 is a pseudogene. This CDR3 contains 17 residues. CDR3 sequence (DNA): TGTGCCAGCAGCAAAGGTCATACAGGGACCTCTGGAAACACCATATATTTT. It is translated as CASSKGHTGTSGNTIYF.

The chain recombines TRBV7-8 with TRBJ2-3, with no clear D. The CDR3 loop spans 15 amino acids. V lost 2 bases and J 2 bases, leaving 11 bases between the germline ends. CDR1 and CDR2 (germline): SGHVS, FQNEAQ. CDR3 amino acids: CASSLQASTTDTQYF. The CDR3 DNA sequence: TGTGCCAGCAGCTTACAAGCGTCGACCACAGATACGCAGTATTTT. Based on the CDR3 plus reference TRBV7-8 and TRBJ2-3, the full variable domain is GAGVSQSPRYKVAKRGQDVALRCDPISGHVSLFWYQQALGQGPEFLTYFQNEAQLDKSGLPSDRFFAERPEGSVSTLKIQRTQQEDSAVYLCASSLQASTTDTQYFGPGTRLTVL.

CDR3 protein: CASSDGTSGRTYEQYF. Written as DNA, the CDR3 is TGTGCCAGCAGTGATGGGACTAGCGGGAGAACCTACGAGCAGTACTTC. The chain employs TRBV2 and TRBJ2-7, with 14 nucleotides matching TRBD2. This CDR3 region has 16 residues. CDR1 SNHLY and CDR2 FYNNEI come from the germline V gene. The V segment lost 3 bases and the J segment 2 bases; nucleotides outside the gene matches: 3.

The chain employs TRBV2 and TRBJ2-5, with D unresolved. The DNA end is more similar to TRBJ2-7, so the J call may be wrong. The length of the CDR3 is 11 residues. The germline V gene has CDR1 SNHLY and CDR2 FYNNEI. The CDR3 sequence: CASSERYEQYF. Here the CDR3 DNA reads TGTGCCAGCAGTGAGAGGTACGAGCAGTACTTC.

The rearrangement uses TRBV27 and TRBJ1-2, with D hard to call. Germline V gene lookup returns CDR1 MNHEY and CDR2 SMNVEV (reference sequence). CDR3 length: 15 residues. V shed 0 bases and J shed 3 bases, with 11 bases lying between them. In DNA form, the CDR3 reads TGTGCCAGCAGTTTATCCGGGTTTGTAGACTATGGCTACACCTTC. This encodes CASSLSGFVDYGYTF.

The chain employs TRBV30 and TRBJ1-3; the match to TRBD1 covers 9 bases. The CDR3 spans 15 residues. The V and J ends lost 5 bases and 0 bases, in that order; junction bases with no gene match: 5. Germline V gene lookup returns CDR1 GTSNPN and CDR2 SVGIG (reference sequence). CDR3 nucleotides: TGTGCCTGGGGTGGGACAGGGCTCTCTGGAAACACCATATATTTT. Its translation: CAWGGTGLSGNTIYF.

The J gene is TRBJ2-7, the V gene TRBV27; 9 bases align to TRBD2. The J call is doubtful: the DNA matches TRBJ2-1 better. CDR1 and CDR2 (germline): MNHEY, SMNVEV (reference sequence). The CDR3 runs to 14 residues. CDR3 residues: CASSRAGGRREQFF. CDR3 nucleotides: TGTGCCAGCAGTCGAGCGGGAGGAAGGCGTGAGCAGTTCTTC.

V is TRBV19 and J is TRBJ1-2; TRBD1 is a possible D gene (6 bases). V lost 7 bases and J lost 5, with 17 bases in between. CDR1 and CDR2 from the germline V gene are LNHDA and SQIVND (reference sequence). This CDR3 has 14 amino acids. CDR3 coding DNA: TGTGCCAGTATTACCCCGGACAGCCGATATGGCTACACCTTC. Encoded protein: CASITPDSRYGYTF. The entire variable domain, with the rest obtained from reference TRBV19 and TRBJ1-2, is as follows: DGGITQSPKYLFRKEGQNVTLSCEQNLNHDAMYWYRQDPGQGLRLIYYSQIVNDFQKGDIAEGYSVSREKKESFPLTVTSAQKNPTAFYLCASITPDSRYGYTFGSGTRLTVV.

The chain has TRBV5-1 and TRBJ2-3; the match to TRBD2 covers 8 bases. CDR1 is SGHRS and CDR2 is YFSETQ in the germline V gene. V lost 7 bases and J lost 5; bases outside the gene matches: 12. This CDR3 is built from 15 residues. The CDR3, as DNA: TGCGCCAGCTACGAACGAGAAGCGGGAGTAGATACGCAGTATTTT. It yields the protein CASYEREAGVDTQYF.

The chain combines TRBV10-1 with TRBJ2-7; 7 bases match TRBD1. CDR1 is WNHNN, CDR2 SYGVQD, per germline (reference sequence). V trimming: 0 bases; J trimming: 2 bases; junction bases outside the gene matches: 7. The CDR3 sequence is 16 residues long. The CDR3 spells CASSESRGGSPYEQYF. In DNA form, the CDR3 reads TGCGCCAGCAGTGAGTCTCGAGGGGGCTCACCCTACGAGCAGTACTTC.

This chain joins TRBV29-1 and TRBJ2-4; weak D call: TRBD1 (6 bases). The CDR3 spans 15 residues. V lost 7 bases, J lost 0 bases, and 16 bases lay in between. In germline, CDR1 is SQVTM, CDR2 ANQGSEA. The CDR3 reads CSARTEFLAKNIQYF. CDR3 DNA: TGCAGCGCCCGGACAGAATTCTTAGCCAAAAACATTCAGTACTTC.

V usage is TRBV7-3 and J usage is TRBJ2-6, with D possibly TRBD1 on 6 matching bases. The ends were cut back, 2 bases at V and 0 bases at J, with 11 bases in the middle. Germline V gives CDR1 SGHTA, CDR2 FQGTGA. There are 17 residues in the CDR3. The CDR3: CASSLWGPHSGANVLTF. The CDR3 DNA sequence: TGTGCCAGCAGCTTATGGGGGCCACACTCTGGGGCCAACGTCCTGACTTTC.

V and J are TRBV6-5 and TRBJ2-2; tentatively, D is TRBD2 (6 bases). CDR1 is MNHEY, CDR2 SVGAGI, per germline. This CDR3 is built from 15 residues. Between the trimmed V and J ends, which lost 6 bases and 0 bases, there was a span of 11 bases. CDR3 sequence (DNA): TGTGCCAGCAGCAGGAGGGCCACGAACACCGGGGAGCTGTTTTTT. It translates to CASSRRATNTGELFF.

This rearrangement joins TRBV30 to TRBJ1-3, with D uncertain. Trimming removed 0 bases from V and 7 bases from J, with 4 bases in between. This CDR3 spans 11 amino acids. The germline CDR1 and CDR2 sequences are GTSNPN and SVGIG (reference sequence). The CDR3 DNA follows: TGTGCCTGGAGTGTACATAACACCATATATTTT. Translation gives CAWSVHNTIYF.

The V and J genes are TRBV5-4 and TRBJ2-5; D is unclear. Germline lookup yields CDR1 SGHNT and CDR2 YYREEE (reference sequence). Deletions cut 3 bases from V and 2 bases from J, with 8 bases between. The CDR3 contains 13 residues. The CDR3 spells CASSSGVQETQYF. The DNA of the CDR3 is TGTGCCAGCAGCTCGGGTGTTCAAGAGACCCAGTACTTC.

The rearrangement joins TRBV9 to TRBJ1-1; 8 bases agree with TRBD1. Germline CDR1 and CDR2: SGDLS and YYNGEE. This CDR3 region has 15 residues. V was pared by 4 bases and J by 3 bases, with 8 bases of the junction left unmatched. CDR3 protein: CASSLDRELDTEAFF. CDR3 nucleotide sequence: TGTGCCAGCAGCCTGGACAGGGAATTAGACACTGAAGCTTTCTTT.

This chain uses TRBV14 with TRBJ2-7; possible D gene TRBD2, 5 bases. Between the trimmed V and J ends, which lost 8 bases and 7 bases, there was a span of 18 bases. Germline-derived CDR1 and CDR2 are SGHDN and FVKESK. The CDR3 loop spans 13 amino acids. The CDR3 region has the DNA TGTGCCAGCGGTTCGAAGGTAACGGGGGAGCAGTACTTC. Amino acids: CASGSKVTGEQYF.

This chain links TRBV11-3 with TRBJ2-2; D not resolved. Germline lookup yields CDR1 SGHNT and CDR2 YENEEA. V lost 5 bases and J 4 bases, leaving 11 bases between the germline ends. The CDR3 is 14 amino acids. The CDR3 bases are TGTGCCAGCAGCCCACCCCACACCACCGGGGAGCTGTTTTTT. Its translation is CASSPPHTTGELFF.

CDR3 in DNA: TGTGCCTGGAGTGCGTGGGGAGGATGGACTGAAGCTTTCTTT. Residues: CAWSAWGGWTEAFF. This chain uses TRBV30 with TRBJ1-1, with D unresolved. CDR1 is GTSNPN, CDR2 SVGIG, per germline (reference sequence). The CDR3 consists of 14 residues. V was pared by 1 base and J by 5 bases, with 14 bases between.

This chain connects TRBV18 to TRBJ2-2, with TRBD2 as a possible D gene (6 bases). The germline V gene has CDR1 KGHSH and CDR2 LQKENI. The germline V and J ends were trimmed by 4 bases and 3 bases, with 12 bases remaining between them. CDR3 length: 15 amino acids. The CDR3 region is CASSRERADTGELFF. The CDR3 coding sequence is TGTGCCAGCTCACGCGAGCGGGCCGACACCGGGGAGCTGTTTTTT.

The chain has TRBV6-4 and TRBJ2-1; 7 positions agree with TRBD1. CDR1 is MRHNA, CDR2 SNTAGT, per germline. V gave up 6 bases and J gave up 6 bases; unmatched junction bases: 14. CDR3 length: 16 residues. CDR3 loop: CASSRGMIDSVNEQFF. DNA of the CDR3: TGTGCCAGCAGCAGGGGGATGATCGATAGTGTCAATGAGCAGTTCTTC.